One and the same sample provided the 12 T cell receptor beta chains below, sequenced in a study of post-analysis software for immune sequencing data. Study-level results: In patients, about five TRBV segments were more frequent than in controls, with TRBV5-6, TRBV5-1 and TRBV20-1 among them.

Each TCR beta cDNA library carried unique molecular identifiers. Each CDR3 protein gets one entry after TCRdb re-called the PCR reads with MiXCR. This table holds 400,000 to 500,000 distinct CDR3 sequences, less than 40% found once. The antigens for these receptors are not known. Sequenced material: blood. All receptors come from a girl under 10 years old with multiple sclerosis.

This clonotype was counted only a few times. V is TRBV18 and J is TRBJ2-1, with 7 bases aligning to TRBD2. With V trimmed by 2 bases and J by 4 bases, 2 bases remained unmatched. This CDR3 is built from 14 residues. CDR1 is KGHSH and CDR2 is LQKENI in the germline V gene. The CDR3 nucleotides read TGTGCCAGCTCACCAGGGGGGGGTTACAATGAGCAGTTCTTC. Translated: CASSPGGGYNEQFF. The whole variable domain, filled in from reference TRBV18 and TRBJ2-1, reads NAGVMQNPRHLVRRRGQEARLRCSPMKGHSHVYWYRQLPEEGLKFMVYLQKENIIDESGMPKERFSAEFPKEGPSILRIQQVVRGDSAAYFCASSPGGGYNEQFFGPGTRLTVL.

The chain is built from TRBV6-6 and TRBJ2-7; 12 nucleotides line up with TRBD1. CDR1 and CDR2 from the germline V gene are MNHNY and SVGAGI (reference sequence). V was clipped by 2 bases and J by 9 bases; unmatched bases: 8. This CDR3 is 15 amino acids long. The CDR3 sequence is CASSYPGQGARGQYF. DNA for the CDR3: TGTGCCAGCAGTTACCCGGGACAGGGGGCGCGAGGGCAGTACTTC.

This chain joins TRBV6-6 and TRBJ2-5, with D perhaps matching TRBD1 (6 bases). V was pared by 0 bases and J by 5 bases, with 16 bases between. Germline V gene sequence: CDR1 MNHNY, CDR2 SVGAGI (reference sequence). The CDR3 is made up of 16 amino acids. CDR3 sequence (DNA): TGTGCCAGCAGTTACTCCTCAGGGGATGTAGTCGAGACCCAGTACTTC. It codes for CASSYSSGDVVETQYF.

Only a few counts were recorded for this clonotype. The CDR3 nucleotides read TGTGCCATCACGGGGACGGCAGCTAACTATGGCTACACCTTC. This sequence encodes CAITGTAANYGYTF. This chain uses TRBV10-3 with TRBJ1-2, with a possible D match to TRBD1 (5 bases). Trimming stripped 7 bases from V and 0 bases from J, with 12 bases between. The CDR3 consists of 14 residues. Germline V gene lookup returns CDR1 ENHRY and CDR2 SYGVKD.

The chain links TRBV13 to TRBJ2-4, with 8 positions matching TRBD1. With the DNA end fitting TRBJ2-5 better, the J assignment may be wrong. The CDR3 covers 13 residues. Germline values: CDR1 PRHDT, CDR2 FYEKMQ (reference sequence). The CDR3 region has the DNA TGTGCCAGCAGGCAGGACAGGGTAGAGACCCAGTACTTC. As protein: CASRQDRVETQYF.

This clonotype came up once. This chain connects TRBV27 to TRBJ2-5; possible D gene TRBD2, 6 bases. The CDR3 runs 16 residues. Trimming shortened V by 5 bases and J by 2 bases, and 18 bases separated the two germline ends. Germline V gene sequence: CDR1 MNHEY, CDR2 SMNVEV (reference sequence). The CDR3 spells CASSPLRGWRQETQYF. CDR3 DNA: TGTGCCAGCAGTCCCCTACGGGGGTGGCGACAAGAGACCCAGTACTTC.

This clonotype turned up a few times. V and J are TRBV12-3 or TRBV12-4 and TRBJ1-1, with D hard to call. This CDR3 comprises 12 residues. V was clipped by 3 bases and J by 6 bases, with 8 bases between them. This chain's CDR3 is CASSFLHPEAFF. The CDR3 DNA reads as TGTGCCAGCAGTTTTCTGCATCCTGAAGCTTTCTTT.

V gene TRBV4-1 combines with J gene TRBJ2-1; TRBD1 is a possible D gene (7 bases). V was clipped by 3 bases and J by 6 bases, with 9 bases between them. Germline assignment: CDR1 MGHRA and CDR2 YSYEKL. This CDR3 has 13 amino acids. CDR3 loop: CASSHQGGNEQFF. CDR3 DNA sequence: TGCGCCAGCAGCCACCAGGGGGGCAATGAGCAGTTCTTC.

This clonotype was counted only a few times. The genes are TRBV6-2 or TRBV6-3 and TRBJ1-1; D gene unclear. The CDR3 is 14 residues long. Between the trimmed V and J ends, which lost 0 bases and 5 bases, there was a span of 10 bases. Germline loops: CDR1 MNHEY, CDR2 SVGEGT. CDR3 in DNA: TGTGCCAGCAGTTACTCCAGCCTAGTTACTGAAGCTTTCTTT. Protein product: CASSYSSLVTEAFF.

CDR3 loop: CASSLSTGRGTQYF. Written as DNA, the CDR3 is TGTGCCAGCAGTTTATCTACGGGAAGGGGGACCCAGTACTTC. The rearrangement links TRBV12-3 or TRBV12-4 to TRBJ2-5, with D possibly being TRBD1 or TRBD2 (5 bases each). There are 14 residues in the CDR3. Between the trimmed V and J ends, which lost 2 bases and 7 bases, there was a span of 14 bases.

The rearrangement joins TRBV7-3 to TRBJ2-1; 7 bases match TRBD1. CDR1 is SGHTA, CDR2 FQGTGA, per germline. The junction had 4 bases not matched to a gene; V was cut back by 5 bases and J by 6 bases. The CDR3 is 13 amino acids. The CDR3 DNA reads as TGTGCCAGCAGCCGGGACAGCCCCAATGAGCAGTTCTTC. Translated, it gives CASSRDSPNEQFF.

The CDR3: CASSFSGTAYNEQFF. The CDR3 DNA reads as TGTGCCAGCAGTTTCTCCGGGACAGCCTACAATGAGCAGTTCTTC. V gene TRBV6-5 combines with J gene TRBJ2-1; TRBD1 aligns across 7 bases. This CDR3 spans 15 amino acids. CDR1 MNHEY and CDR2 SVGAGI come from the germline V gene. Germline trimming cut 4 bases from V and 2 bases from J; bases unmatched to any gene: 5.